Below are 29 T cell receptor beta chains sequenced from a single sample in a study of blood T cell repertoires in COVID-19. Some clones are missing from TCRdb's copy, which holds only in-frame ones; the method was immunoSEQ multiplex PCR. The sample gives 65,000 to 95,000 clones, roughly 87% of which show up once; 7.3% is in the top ten. The specimen was peripheral blood. Receptors originate from an older man with acute or convalescent COVID-19.

V usage is TRBV9 and J usage is TRBJ1-5; D gene ambiguous. V lost 4 bases, J lost 4 bases, and 12 bases lay in between. The CDR3 length is 14 residues. The germline V gene has CDR1 SGDLS and CDR2 YYNGEE. CDR3 in DNA: TGTGCCAGCAGCCCTGAGGGAGGAAATCAGCCCCAGCATTTT. Amino acids: CASSPEGGNQPQHF.

The chain is built from TRBV3-1 (or the pseudogene TRBV3-2) and TRBJ1-3; D ambiguous. Germline V gene sequence: CDR1 LGHDT, CDR2 YNNKEL (reference sequence). The CDR3 covers 15 residues. Trimming pared 4 bases from V and 4 bases from J, leaving 14 bases between. CDR3 region: CASSRTEDPGNTIYF. The CDR3 DNA follows: TGTGCCAGCAGCCGCACAGAAGACCCAGGAAACACCATATATTTT.

The sample holds one count of this clone. The V gene is TRBV28, the J gene TRBJ2-1, with 8 nucleotides matching TRBD2. This CDR3 spans 13 amino acids. V was clipped by 7 bases and J by 6 bases; unmatched bases: 5. The germline V gene has CDR1 MDHEN and CDR2 SYDVKM. The CDR3 nucleotides are TGTGCCAGCACCTACGGGAGGGGCAATGAGCAGTTCTTC. It is translated as CASTYGRGNEQFF.

In its sample, this clone was seen a few times. The rearrangement uses TRBV3-1 (or the pseudogene TRBV3-2) and TRBJ1-2; no definite D call. This CDR3 is 13 amino acids long. Per the germline V gene, CDR1 is LGHDT and CDR2 is YNNKEL (reference sequence). Trimming pared 3 bases from V and 4 bases from J, leaving 9 bases between. CDR3 region: CASSHPYLYGYTF. The CDR3 DNA sequence: TGTGCCAGCAGCCACCCCTACCTCTATGGCTACACCTTC.

V usage is TRBV5-4 and J usage is TRBJ2-7, with 7 bases that match TRBD1. From germline, CDR1 is SGHNT and CDR2 YYREEE (reference sequence). Germline trimming cut 4 bases from V and 3 bases from J; bases unmatched to any gene: 4. This CDR3 contains 13 residues. CDR3 in amino acids: CASSEGASYEQYF. The DNA for the CDR3 is TGTGCCAGCAGCGAGGGGGCGAGCTACGAGCAGTACTTC.

The gene calls are TRBV29-1 and TRBJ2-2, with 10 bases aligning to TRBD2. CDR1 is SQVTM and CDR2 is ANQGSEA in the germline V gene. J gave up 1 base and V 7 bases, and 12 bases lay outside the gene matches. The CDR3 is 17 amino acids. The CDR3 DNA reads TGCAGCGCCGGGACTAGCGTACACTTAGTGAACACCGGGGAGCTGTTTTTT. Its translation: CSAGTSVHLVNTGELFF.

The genes are TRBV27 and TRBJ2-1; 9 bases map to TRBD2. Per germline, CDR1 MNHEY and CDR2 SMNVEV (reference sequence). The CDR3 is 14 residues long. V lost 7 bases to trimming and J lost 3 bases; unmatched junction nucleotides: 4. The chain's CDR3 is CASTPSGNYNEQFF. The CDR3 DNA follows: TGTGCCAGCACGCCTAGCGGGAACTACAATGAGCAGTTCTTC.

A word on this clone: This same CDR3 is encoded by further DNA sequences in the sample. The chain carries TRBV5-1 and TRBJ1-1, with a possible D match to TRBD1 (5 bases). The V and J ends lost 4 bases and 0 bases respectively, with 10 bases between them. In germline, CDR1 is SGHRS, CDR2 YFSETQ. The CDR3 has 14 residues. CDR3 bases: TGCGCCAGCAGCCCCGGGGGGGTGAACACTGAAGCTTTCTTT. Its translation: CASSPGGVNTEAFF.

The chain has TRBV30 and TRBJ2-3; 15 nucleotides agree with TRBD2. Trimming at V came to 1 base and at J to 4 bases, leaving 3 bases not matched to a gene. Germline CDR1 and CDR2: GTSNPN and SVGIG (reference sequence). CDR3 length equals 16 residues. The CDR3 loop is CAWSAGLAGGADTQYF. CDR3 in DNA: TGTGCCTGGAGTGCTGGACTAGCGGGGGGGGCAGATACGCAGTATTTT.

This chain's CDR3 is CASSYGTGRMNTEAFF. The CDR3 region has the DNA TGTGCCAGCAGTTACGGGACAGGCAGAATGAACACTGAAGCTTTCTTT. The genes are TRBV6-2 or TRBV6-3 and TRBJ1-1; 8 bases are shared with TRBD1. The CDR3 has 16 residues. V shed 2 bases, J shed 0 bases, and the junction held 5 bases outside the gene matches. Germline-derived CDR1 and CDR2 are MNHEY and SVGEGT.

The CDR3 region has the DNA TGTGCCAGCAGCGTAGGGGCCTCTAGCGGGGGCTCCTACGAGCAGTACTTC. Translation: CASSVGASSGGSYEQYF. J is TRBJ2-7 and V is TRBV9; 10 bases match TRBD2. The CDR3 consists of 17 residues. Trimming removed 0 bases from V and 0 bases from J; junction bases left unmatched: 6. CDR1 and CDR2 (germline): SGDLS, YYNGEE.

The CDR3 nucleotides are TGTGCCAGCAGCCCGTCAGGGGTGCAAAATTCACCCCTCCACTTT. It yields the protein CASSPSGVQNSPLHF. The chain couples TRBV7-9 to TRBJ1-6; perhaps TRBD1 as D (6 bases). The V gene lost 5 bases and the J gene lost 7 bases, with 15 bases spanning the gap. This CDR3 is 15 amino acids long. Looked up from germline, CDR1 is SEHNR and CDR2 is FQNEAQ (reference sequence).

The chain combines TRBV5-1 with TRBJ2-2; tentative D call: TRBD1 (5 bases). Trimming stripped 5 bases from V and 6 bases from J, with 17 bases between. CDR3 length: 15 residues. CDR1 SGHRS and CDR2 YFSETQ come from the germline V gene. The CDR3 loop reads CASSFQQAAAGELFF. The CDR3 nucleotides read TGCGCCAGCAGTTTCCAACAGGCGGCCGCCGGGGAGCTGTTTTTT. The variable domain in full, completed from reference TRBV5-1 and TRBJ2-2, reads KAGVTQTPRYLIKTRGQQVTLSCSPISGHRSVSWYQQTPGQGLQFLFEYFSETQRNKGNFPGRFSGRQFSNSRSEMNVSTLELGDSALYLCASSFQQAAAGELFFGEGSRLTVL.

CDR3 DNA: TGTGCCAGCAGTTACTCGTACTTGAACTCTGGAAACACCATATATTTT. Its translation is CASSYSYLNSGNTIYF. V is TRBV6-5 and J is TRBJ1-3; no firm D call. The CDR3 consists of 16 residues. Germline V gives CDR1 MNHEY, CDR2 SVGAGI. Trimming shortened V by 0 bases and J by 0 bases, and 9 bases separated the two germline ends.

This clone appeared a few times. The gene calls are TRBV5-6 and TRBJ2-7; 7 bases are shared with TRBD1. This CDR3 spans 13 amino acids. Germline CDR1 is SGHDT and CDR2 is YYEEEE. Losses at the gene ends were 0 bases for V and 4 bases for J; bases not matched to a gene: 1. CDR3: CASSLAQGYEQYF. CDR3 DNA: TGTGCCAGCAGCTTGGCACAGGGGTACGAGCAGTACTTC.

CDR3 nucleotide sequence: TGCGCCAGCAGTTACTTTGTAGCGGGAGTTCTTGAGCAGTTCTTC. The encoded protein is CASSYFVAGVLEQFF. The rearrangement joins TRBV4-3 to TRBJ2-1; 9 bases agree with TRBD2. This CDR3 has 15 amino acids. The V segment lost 6 bases and the J segment 9 bases; nucleotides outside the gene matches: 12. Germline V CDR1 and CDR2: LGHNA, YSLEER.

The rearrangement links TRBV9 to TRBJ2-6, with 8 bases that match TRBD1. V trimming: 0 bases; J trimming: 0 bases; junction bases outside the gene matches: 5. The germline CDR1 and CDR2 sequences are SGDLS and YYNGEE. CDR3 size: 18 residues. The CDR3 spells CASSVGGQGLSGANVLTF. CDR3 coding DNA: TGTGCCAGCAGCGTAGGAGGACAGGGCCTCTCTGGGGCCAACGTCCTGACTTTC.

The chain employs TRBV3-1 (or the pseudogene TRBV3-2) and TRBJ2-3, with a tentative D call TRBD2 (6 bases). The CDR3 totals 15 residues. CDR1 LGHDT and CDR2 YNNKEL come from the germline V gene (reference sequence). With 7 bases removed from V and 0 bases from J, the gap between germline ends came to 14 bases. The DNA of the CDR3 is TGTGCCAGCACCACGGCCGGGACTAGCACAGATACGCAGTATTTT. This gives the protein CASTTAGTSTDTQYF.

The chain is built from TRBV7-9 and TRBJ1-1; a weak D match, TRBD1 (6 bases). V was shortened by 5 bases and J by 4 bases, with 14 bases between the two germline ends. Germline V CDR1 and CDR2: SEHNR, FQNEAQ (reference sequence). CDR3 size: 14 residues. CDR3 protein: CASSPGGRSTEAFF. CDR3 sequence (DNA): TGTGCCAGCAGCCCGGGGGGCCGGAGCACTGAAGCTTTCTTT. Filled out from reference TRBV7-9 and TRBJ1-1, the complete variable domain reads DTGVSQNPRHKITKRGQNVTFRCDPISEHNRLYWYRQTLGQGPEFLTYFQNEAQLEKSRLLSDRFSAERPKGSFSTLEIQRTEQGDSAMYLCASSPGGRSTEAFFGQGTRLTVV.

V and J are TRBV7-9 and TRBJ2-7, with D perhaps matching TRBD1 (6 bases). Germline V lookup: CDR1 SEHNR, CDR2 FQNEAQ (reference sequence). CDR3 length: 16 residues. The V gene lost 5 bases and the J gene lost 3 bases, with 20 bases spanning the gap. The CDR3 is CASSPFTGQTHYEQYF. The DNA of the CDR3 is TGTGCCAGCAGCCCGTTTACCGGACAGACCCACTACGAGCAGTACTTC. Full variable domain (remainder filled in from reference TRBV7-9 and TRBJ2-7): DTGVSQNPRHKITKRGQNVTFRCDPISEHNRLYWYRQTLGQGPEFLTYFQNEAQLEKSRLLSDRFSAERPKGSFSTLEIQRTEQGDSAMYLCASSPFTGQTHYEQYFGPGTRLTVT.

The chain carries TRBV3-1 (or the pseudogene TRBV3-2) and TRBJ2-7; 9 nucleotides align to TRBD2. The ends lost 6 bases at V and 2 bases at J; junction bases unmatched: 11. Germline-derived CDR1 and CDR2 are LGHDT and YNNKEL (reference sequence). The CDR3 runs 16 residues. The CDR3 region has the DNA TGTGCCAGCAGGCAAAATAGCGGGAGCTTAACCTACGAGCAGTACTTC. Translating it yields CASRQNSGSLTYEQYF.

This sequence joins TRBV30 and TRBJ2-7; 11 nucleotides align to TRBD2. CDR1 GTSNPN and CDR2 SVGIG come from the germline V gene (reference sequence). This CDR3 spans 14 amino acids. Unmatched junction bases numbered 7, after V lost 5 bases and J lost 4 bases. The CDR3: CAWGRLAGFYEQYF. For the CDR3, the DNA is TGTGCCTGGGGACGACTAGCGGGGTTTTACGAGCAGTACTTC.

This clone showed up just a few times. J is TRBJ2-2 and V is TRBV4-3; the D gene is possibly TRBD1 (6 bases). This CDR3 spans 16 amino acids. Germline V gene sequence: CDR1 LGHNA, CDR2 YSLEER. V was shortened by 3 bases and J by 0 bases, with 11 bases between the two germline ends. CDR3 residues: CASSHRDTTNTGELFF. As DNA, the CDR3 is TGCGCCAGCAGCCACCGGGACACTACGAACACCGGGGAGCTGTTTTTT.

The rearrangement joins TRBV7-3 to TRBJ2-5, with D maybe TRBD2 (6 bases). The length of the CDR3 is 13 residues. Per the germline V gene, CDR1 is SGHTA and CDR2 is FQGTGA. V lost 1 base, J lost 9 bases, and 12 bases lay in between. DNA for the CDR3: TGTGCCAGCAGCTTAATGGGCGGGGAGGCCCAGTACTTC. As protein: CASSLMGGEAQYF.

V and J are TRBV5-1 and TRBJ2-7, with 8 bases lining up with TRBD1. CDR1 is SGHRS, CDR2 YFSETQ, per germline. The CDR3 is 13 amino acids. J gave up 6 bases and V 4 bases, and 6 bases lay outside the gene matches. As DNA, the CDR3 is TGCGCCAGCAGCCCGACAGGGGTCGCCGAGCAGTACTTC. It encodes CASSPTGVAEQYF. Variable domain in full (rest from reference TRBV5-1 and TRBJ2-7): KAGVTQTPRYLIKTRGQQVTLSCSPISGHRSVSWYQQTPGQGLQFLFEYFSETQRNKGNFPGRFSGRQFSNSRSEMNVSTLELGDSALYLCASSPTGVAEQYFGPGTRLTVT.

The chain combines TRBV9 with TRBJ2-4, with 11 bases fitting TRBD1. J lost 8 bases, V lost 3 bases, and 7 bases had no gene match. Germline V gene sequence: CDR1 SGDLS, CDR2 YYNGEE. The CDR3 has 15 amino acids. The CDR3 reads CASSEGQGAWDIQYF. The CDR3 nucleotides read TGTGCCAGCAGCGAAGGACAGGGGGCCTGGGACATTCAGTACTTC.

Written as DNA, the CDR3 is TGTGCCAGCAGCGGGGGGGGGCGGAGCAATCAGCCCCAGCATTTT. Translation: CASSGGGRSNQPQHF. The J gene is TRBJ1-5, the V gene TRBV2; TRBD1 is a possible D gene (6 bases). Trimming left V 6 bases short and J 1 base short, with 13 bases between. The germline gives CDR1 SNHLY, CDR2 FYNNEI. The CDR3 extends over 15 amino acids.

The chain carries TRBV6-5 and TRBJ1-5; no definite D call. From germline, CDR1 is MNHEY and CDR2 SVGAGI. Deletions cut 6 bases from V and 4 bases from J, with 13 bases between. The CDR3 extends over 14 amino acids. The CDR3 nucleotides are TGTGCCAGCAGCCGAGGCCCTGGGAATCAGCCCCAGCATTTT. Protein product: CASSRGPGNQPQHF.

A few counts support this clone. J is TRBJ2-1 and V is TRBV14; no reliable D call. The ends were cut back, 3 bases at V and 7 bases at J, with 4 bases in the middle. The CDR3 contains 11 residues. CDR1 is SGHDN and CDR2 is FVKESK in the germline V gene. The CDR3 here is CASSQRNEQFF. The CDR3 DNA follows: TGTGCCAGCAGCCAGCGTAATGAGCAGTTCTTC.